These 32 T cell receptor beta chains share one sample of origin, sequenced in a study of cytomegalovirus exposure and HLA in healthy donors. A multiplex PCR was run with 60 Vbeta primers and 13 Jbeta primers. Method: immunoSEQ multiplex PCR; TCRdb's copy keeps in-frame clones and lacks some. There are some 120,000 clones in the sample; less than 20% occur only once, and 1.5% to 2% lies in the top ten. Specimen: PBMCs. These receptors originate from a woman aged 18 to 35 in good health and CMV-seronegative.

V and J are TRBV14 and TRBJ1-6; no firm D call. The germline V gene has CDR1 SGHDN and CDR2 FVKESK. CDR3 size: 15 residues. V lost 0 bases and J lost 8, with 11 bases in between. Here the CDR3 reads CASSQDDIPDSPLHF. The CDR3 region has the DNA TGTGCCAGCAGCCAAGATGACATTCCGGATTCACCCCTCCACTTT.

This chain links TRBV6-1 with TRBJ1-5; 9 bases align to TRBD1. V was clipped by 4 bases and J by 7 bases; unmatched bases: 8. The CDR3 loop spans 15 amino acids. Germline values: CDR1 MNHNS, CDR2 SASEGT. CDR3 sequence reads: CASSGDRGSSQPQHF. The CDR3 nucleotides are TGTGCCAGCAGTGGAGACAGGGGGTCGTCCCAGCCCCAGCATTTT.

The chain joins TRBV5-4 to TRBJ1-1, with D maybe TRBD1 (6 bases). CDR1 and CDR2 from the germline V gene are SGHNT and YYREEE (reference sequence). Trimming took off 6 bases at V and 6 bases at J, with 18 bases between the two ends. The CDR3 is made up of 14 amino acids. Written as DNA, the CDR3 is TGTGCCAGCACTCGGTCGGGGGGCGAGGCTGAAGCTTTCTTT. This sequence encodes CASTRSGGEAEAFF.

Regarding this clone: Its ends do not fully match the called genes, so a read error is possible. The sample has other DNA sequences that encode this CDR3 too. The V gene is TRBV2, the J gene TRBJ1-6; TRBD1 matches at 7 bases. The V gene's germline CDR1 is SNHLY and CDR2 FYNNEI. This CDR3 contains 15 residues. CDR3 in amino acids: CASSGSVQGTSPLHF. The DNA of the CDR3 is TGTGCTAGCAGTGGAAGCGTACAGGGGACTTCACCCCTCCACTTT.

V is TRBV5-6 and J is TRBJ1-4; D not resolved. The CDR3 has 15 amino acids. Germline loops: CDR1 SGHDT, CDR2 YYEEEE. Trimming shortened V by 0 bases and J by 5 bases, and 11 bases separated the two germline ends. Here the CDR3 DNA reads TGTGCCAGCAGCTTGGAGATGAGAGGGAATGAAAAACTGTTTTTT. Its translation: CASSLEMRGNEKLFF.

In this sample, this clone turned up a few times. The chain uses TRBV9 and TRBJ1-2, with D possibly matching TRBD1 (6 bases). CDR3 length: 12 residues. V was pared by 6 bases and J by 5 bases, with 11 bases between. The germline CDR1 and CDR2 sequences are SGDLS and YYNGEE. DNA of the CDR3: TGTGCCAGCACAGGGGAGACGTATGGCTACACCTTC. Amino acids: CASTGETYGYTF.

The chain combines TRBV5-1 with TRBJ1-2; TRBD1 might be the D (5 bases). The CDR3 contains 11 residues. Germline V CDR1 and CDR2: SGHRS, YFSETQ. The V end lost 2 bases, the J end lost 8 bases, and 7 bases lay between the germline ends. CDR3 residues: CASSLGEGYTF. The CDR3 DNA reads TGCGCCAGCAGCTTAGGGGAAGGCTACACCTTC.

About this clone itself: One end of the junction is discordant with germline, which a read error may explain. This chain uses TRBV13 with TRBJ1-2; 7 bases agree with TRBD1. Germline V CDR1 and CDR2: PRHDT, FYEKMQ (reference sequence). The CDR3 runs 16 residues. The CDR3 reads CASSFTGNRGRYGHTF. CDR3 bases: TGTGCCAGCAGCTTTACGGGAAACAGGGGCAGGTATGGCCACACCTTC.

This clone was seen only a few times. The genes are TRBV4-3 and TRBJ1-5; D is unclear. The V and J ends lost 0 bases and 4 bases respectively, with 10 bases between them. CDR1 and CDR2 from the germline V gene are LGHNA and YSLEER. This CDR3 spans 15 amino acids. CDR3 coding DNA: TGCGCCAGCAGCCAAGATGAGGACTCAAATCAGCCCCAGCATTTT. Amino acids: CASSQDEDSNQPQHF.

This clone was detected only a few times. This rearrangement joins TRBV19 to TRBJ1-5; D is undetermined. V was pared by 6 bases and J by 0 bases, with 9 bases between. The CDR3 contains 14 residues. Germline V gene lookup returns CDR1 LNHDA and CDR2 SQIVND (reference sequence). The CDR3 sequence: CASRRDLSNQPQHF. The CDR3 DNA follows: TGTGCCAGTAGGCGGGATCTTAGCAATCAGCCCCAGCATTTT. Full variable domain (outside the CDR3, taken from reference TRBV19 and TRBJ1-5): DGGITQSPKYLFRKEGQNVTLSCEQNLNHDAMYWYRQDPGQGLRLIYYSQIVNDFQKGDIAEGYSVSREKKESFPLTVTSAQKNPTAFYLCASRRDLSNQPQHFGDGTRLSIL.

This clone showed up just a few times. A read error may produce the germline difference seen at one junction end. V usage is TRBV7-7 and J usage is TRBJ2-7, with D possibly matching TRBD1 (6 bases). Germline lookup yields CDR1 SSHAT and CDR2 FNYEAQ (reference sequence). This CDR3 comprises 14 residues. The DNA of the CDR3 is TGTGCTAGCAGCTTGGACAGTACGAGTTACGAGCAGTACTTC. As protein: CASSLDSTSYEQYF.

The chain carries TRBV13 and TRBJ1-4; 7 nucleotides match TRBD1. Trimming took 2 bases from V and 0 from J; bases not matched to a gene: 9. The CDR3 has 18 amino acids. Germline CDR1 and CDR2: PRHDT and FYEKMQ (reference sequence). The CDR3 nucleotides are TGTGCCAGCAGCTTAAGGTTGGACAGGTCGGCAACTAATGAAAAACTGTTTTTT. This encodes CASSLRLDRSATNEKLFF.

The chain joins TRBV7-3 to TRBJ2-1, with D hard to call. Between the trimmed V and J ends, which lost 1 base and 9 bases, there was a span of 16 bases. Germline lookup yields CDR1 SGHTA and CDR2 FQGTGA. CDR3 length equals 15 residues. The CDR3 region has the DNA TGTGCCAGCAGCTTAAGCCAGGTTACCTTAACTGAGCAGTTCTTC. This codes for CASSLSQVTLTEQFF.

The chain combines TRBV5-4 with TRBJ2-7, with 7 bases lining up with TRBD2. Germline CDR1 and CDR2: SGHNT and YYREEE (reference sequence). Trimming at V came to 2 bases and at J to 1 base, leaving 0 bases not matched to a gene. The CDR3 totals 13 residues. The CDR3 protein is CASSLLASYEQYF. As DNA, the CDR3 is TGTGCCAGCAGCTTACTAGCGTCCTACGAGCAGTACTTC.

V usage is TRBV14 and J usage is TRBJ2-3; 15 bases are shared with TRBD2. Trimming took 4 bases from V and 2 from J; bases not matched to a gene: 10. There are 19 residues in the CDR3. Germline CDR1 is SGHDN and CDR2 is FVKESK. CDR3 sequence (DNA): TGTGCCAGCAGCCCGGTTGGGACTAGCGGGGGGCTCTTCACAGATACGCAGTATTTT. The encoded protein is CASSPVGTSGGLFTDTQYF.

The chain joins TRBV5-6 to TRBJ2-2; D perhaps matches TRBD1 (5 bases). The CDR3 is made up of 14 amino acids. Trimming cost V 2 bases and J 4 bases, with 9 bases left between them. Germline V gene sequence: CDR1 SGHDT, CDR2 YYEEEE. CDR3 DNA: TGTGCCAGCAGCTTAGGCAGGGCCACCGGGGAGCTGTTTTTT. Translating it yields CASSLGRATGELFF.

This clone has only a few counts. Sequence at one end of the junction differs from germline and may be a read error. The chain couples TRBV10-2 to TRBJ2-2, with 9 bases that match TRBD1. Germline V gives CDR1 WSHSY, CDR2 SAAADI. The CDR3 has 16 amino acids. The CDR3 DNA is TGCGCCAGCAGGGAAGGGACAGGGAGATACACCGGGGGGCTGTTTTTT. As protein: CASREGTGRYTGGLFF.

The V gene is TRBV9, the J gene TRBJ1-1, with 7 bases identical to TRBD1. The germline V gene encodes CDR1 SGDLS and CDR2 YYNGEE. V was clipped by 3 bases and J by 7 bases; unmatched bases: 3. The CDR3 totals 12 residues. CDR3 protein: CASSGNRGEAFF. In nucleotides, the CDR3 is TGTGCCAGCAGCGGAAACAGGGGTGAAGCTTTCTTT.

V and J are TRBV28 and TRBJ1-1; tentative D call: TRBD1 (6 bases). The CDR3 is 13 residues long. Germline CDR1 is MDHEN and CDR2 is SYDVKM. V was cut by 3 bases and J by 6 bases, with 11 bases left in between. The CDR3, as DNA: TGTGCCAGCAGTTTTGAAGGGGGAGCTGAAGCTTTCTTT. Protein: CASSFEGGAEAFF.

This clone was picked up a small number of times. The rearrangement links TRBV10-3 to TRBJ1-2, with 11 bases matching TRBD1. V shed 6 bases and J 8 bases; nucleotides not matched to a gene: 8. This CDR3 has 14 amino acids. The germline gives CDR1 ENHRY, CDR2 SYGVKD. As DNA, the CDR3 is TGTGCCATCAGGGAGGACAGGGGGCGGGGAGGCTACACCTTC. This codes for CAIREDRGRGGYTF.

The chain links TRBV30 to TRBJ1-5; D unresolved. This CDR3 has 14 residues. V lost 5 bases and J lost 3, with 14 bases in between. Germline CDR1 and CDR2: GTSNPN and SVGIG (reference sequence). The CDR3 DNA follows: TGTGCCTGGGGGAATCCGGGAGCCAATCAGCCCCAGCATTTT. Translated, it gives CAWGNPGANQPQHF.

This clone has only a few counts. V usage is TRBV7-9 and J usage is TRBJ2-5; 9 bases match TRBD1. Germline loops: CDR1 SEHNR, CDR2 FQNEAQ (reference sequence). The J segment lost 4 bases and the V segment lost 3 bases, leaving 3 bases of the junction unmatched. The CDR3 runs to 14 residues. CDR3 protein: CASSFWTGVETQYF. In DNA, the CDR3 is TGTGCCAGCAGCTTCTGGACAGGGGTAGAGACCCAGTACTTC.

This clone came up a few times. The chain is built from TRBV5-6 and TRBJ2-7; 9 bases align to TRBD2. Germline V CDR1 and CDR2: SGHDT, YYEEEE. The CDR3 is 15 residues long. V dropped 0 bases and J dropped 2; count of bases not matched to a gene: 3. This CDR3 reads CASSLGGGGAYEQYF. For the CDR3, the DNA is TGTGCCAGCAGCTTGGGTGGCGGGGGGGCCTACGAGCAGTACTTC.

The chain links TRBV9 to TRBJ2-1; the match to TRBD2 covers 15 bases. The CDR3 has 19 residues. Trimming took 4 bases from V and 6 from J; bases not matched to a gene: 14. Germline V gene sequence: CDR1 SGDLS, CDR2 YYNGEE. This CDR3 is CASSFPEGTSGGTLNEQFF. Written as DNA, the CDR3 is TGTGCCAGCAGCTTCCCCGAAGGGACTAGCGGGGGGACCCTCAATGAGCAGTTCTTC. Full variable domain (remainder filled in from reference TRBV9 and TRBJ2-1): DSGVTQTPKHLITATGQRVTLRCSPRSGDLSVYWYQQSLDQGLQFLIQYYNGEERAKGNILERFSAQQFPDLHSELNLSSLELGDSALYFCASSFPEGTSGGTLNEQFFGPGTRLTVL.

This clone turned up a few times. The chain carries TRBV28 and TRBJ1-2; 9 nucleotides line up with TRBD1. Germline V gene sequence: CDR1 MDHEN, CDR2 SYDVKM. V lost 8 bases to trimming and J lost 0 bases; unmatched junction nucleotides: 4. This CDR3 has 14 residues. The CDR3 DNA sequence: TGTGCCAGCCAAACAGGGGGCACTAACTATGGCTACACCTTC. Its translation is CASQTGGTNYGYTF.

This clone was counted between two and nine times. The chain uses TRBV6-5 and TRBJ2-7; 9 positions match TRBD2. The CDR3 has 16 amino acids. From germline, CDR1 is MNHEY and CDR2 SVGAGI. The trim removed 0 bases at V and 5 bases at J, leaving 8 bases unmatched. CDR3 bases: TGTGCCAGCAGTTACTCGAAGGGACTAGCTTCCCACGAGCAGTACTTC. Translating gives CASSYSKGLASHEQYF.

On this clone: Other nucleotide sequences from this sample produce the same CDR3. This chain joins TRBV5-1 and TRBJ2-3, with TRBD1 matching 8 bases. The V segment lost 4 bases and the J segment 1 base; nucleotides outside the gene matches: 5. CDR1 is SGHRS, CDR2 YFSETQ, per germline. The CDR3 contains 15 residues. The CDR3 DNA reads TGCGCCAGCAGCCTCAGGGGGCTAGGCACAGATACGCAGTATTTT. It yields the protein CASSLRGLGTDTQYF.

A few counts support this clone. Written as DNA, the CDR3 is TGTGCCAGCAGTTTGGGAGGGGATCATGGAAACACCATATATTTT. This codes for CASSLGGDHGNTIYF. V usage is TRBV6-5 and J usage is TRBJ1-3, with D perhaps TRBD1 (5 bases). The CDR3 is made up of 15 amino acids. CDR1 is MNHEY, CDR2 SVGAGI, per germline. With 4 bases removed from V and 3 bases from J, the gap between germline ends came to 13 bases.

This clone was picked up a small number of times. The chain's CDR3 is CASSQGGETQYF. The CDR3 DNA sequence: TGTGCCAGCAGCCAGGGCGGAGAGACCCAGTACTTC. This chain joins TRBV7-9 and TRBJ2-5; D might be TRBD1 (5 bases). The CDR3 has 12 residues. Germline V gene lookup returns CDR1 SEHNR and CDR2 FQNEAQ (reference sequence). The V end was cut by 5 bases, the J end by 4 bases, with 8 bases between.

There are a few counts of this clone. The chain couples TRBV2 to TRBJ2-7; TRBD1 matches 7 bases. The CDR3 sequence is 13 residues long. V lost 7 bases and J lost 0; bases outside the gene matches: 3. CDR1 SNHLY and CDR2 FYNNEI come from the germline V gene. CDR3 sequence reads: CASMGQPSYEQYF. In nucleotides, the CDR3 is TGTGCCAGCATGGGACAGCCCTCCTACGAGCAGTACTTC.

This clone came up a few times. This chain connects TRBV5-1 to TRBJ2-3, with D uncertain. CDR3 size: 13 residues. Per the germline V gene, CDR1 is SGHRS and CDR2 is YFSETQ. V was shortened by 4 bases and J by 2 bases, with 8 bases between the two germline ends. For the CDR3, the DNA is TGCGCCAGCAGCATTGAACTCACAGATACGCAGTATTTT. Its protein product is CASSIELTDTQYF.

The chain is built from TRBV9 and TRBJ1-1, with D hard to call. This CDR3 has 13 residues. Germline V CDR1 and CDR2: SGDLS, YYNGEE. With 0 bases removed from V and 2 bases from J, the gap between germline ends came to 5 bases. DNA of the CDR3: TGTGCCAGCAGCGTAGGGAGTAACACTGAAGCTTTCTTT. Protein sequence: CASSVGSNTEAFF.